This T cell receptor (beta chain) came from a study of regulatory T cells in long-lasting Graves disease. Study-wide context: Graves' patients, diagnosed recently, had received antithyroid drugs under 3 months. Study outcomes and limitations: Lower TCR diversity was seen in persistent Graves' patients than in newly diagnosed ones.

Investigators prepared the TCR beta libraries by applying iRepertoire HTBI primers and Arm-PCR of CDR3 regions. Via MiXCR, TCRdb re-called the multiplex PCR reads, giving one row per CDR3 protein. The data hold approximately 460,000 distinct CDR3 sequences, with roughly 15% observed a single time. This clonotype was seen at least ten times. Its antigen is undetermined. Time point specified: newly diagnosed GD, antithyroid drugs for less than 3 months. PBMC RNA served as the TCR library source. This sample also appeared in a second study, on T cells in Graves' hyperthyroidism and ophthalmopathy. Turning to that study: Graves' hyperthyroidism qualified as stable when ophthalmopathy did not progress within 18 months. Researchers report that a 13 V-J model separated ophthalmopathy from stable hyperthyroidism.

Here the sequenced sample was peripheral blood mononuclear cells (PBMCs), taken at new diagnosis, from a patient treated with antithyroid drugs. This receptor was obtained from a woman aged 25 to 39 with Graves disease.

The CDR3 is CASPSQRGEQYF. CDR3 sequence (DNA): TGTGCCAGCCCCTCACAGCGGGGAGAGCAGTACTTC. The J gene is TRBJ2-7, the V gene TRBV7-9, with TRBD2 identical over 7 bases. After removal of 8 bases from V and 7 bases from J, the junction contained 8 bases not matched to a gene. This CDR3 is built from 12 residues. Germline CDR1 is SEHNR and CDR2 is FQNEAQ (reference sequence).